A selection of T cell receptor beta chains follows, all from one sample in a study of blood T cell repertoires in COVID-19. Method: immunoSEQ multiplex PCR; TCRdb's copy keeps in-frame clones and lacks some. The sample contains approximately 320,000 clones, roughly 90% of which appear only once. Sample: peripheral blood. The receptors were sampled from a young woman with COVID-19, enrolled during active disease. Both conserved end residues are part of each CDR3. Fields, in order: clone size, D gene, V gene, J gene, CDR3 protein, CDR3 DNA. A D gene is named only where the DNA matches it firmly. Clone size is given for some rows only: seen once, a few or many times, or a class if the clone is expanded.

clone size: .; D gene: .; V gene: TRBV5-1; J gene: TRBJ2-7; CDR3 protein: CASSLEWGGYYEQYF; CDR3 DNA: TGCGCCAGCAGCTTGGAATGGGGGGGCTACTACGAGCAGTACTTC
clone size: .; D gene: TRBD1; V gene: TRBV27; J gene: TRBJ1-1; CDR3 protein: CASKVDRATEAFF; CDR3 DNA: TGTGCCAGCAAAGTGGACAGGGCCACTGAAGCTTTCTTT
clone size: few; D gene: .; V gene: TRBV5-6; J gene: TRBJ1-5; CDR3 protein: CASSLEMGENQPQHF; CDR3 DNA: TGTGCCAGCAGCTTGGAAATGGGCGAAAATCAGCCCCAGCATTTT
clone size: .; D gene: .; V gene: TRBV5-4; J gene: TRBJ1-3; CDR3 protein: CASKREGTSGNTIYF; CDR3 DNA: TGTGCCAGCAAAAGGGAGGGGACCTCTGGAAACACCATATATTTT
clone size: .; D gene: .; V gene: TRBV5-1; J gene: TRBJ2-3; CDR3 protein: CASSSIQGPRSTDTQYF; CDR3 DNA: TGCGCCAGCAGCTCAATACAGGGCCCCAGGAGCACAGATACGCAGTATTTT
clone size: few; D gene: TRBD1; V gene: TRBV7-9; J gene: TRBJ2-1; CDR3 protein: CASSPKGAGEDEQFF; CDR3 DNA: TGTGCCAGCAGCCCTAAGGGGGCAGGAGAGGATGAGCAGTTCTTC
clone size: few; D gene: TRBD1; V gene: TRBV29-1; J gene: TRBJ1-2; CDR3 protein: CSVDREDYGYTF; CDR3 DNA: TGCAGCGTGGACAGGGAAGACTATGGCTACACCTTC
clone size: once; D gene: TRBD1; V gene: TRBV7-9; J gene: TRBJ2-7; CDR3 protein: CASSLPGQGPEQYF; CDR3 DNA: TGTGCCAGCAGCCTTCCGGGACAGGGGCCCGAGCAGTACTTC
clone size: .; D gene: .; V gene: TRBV7-9; J gene: TRBJ1-2; CDR3 protein: CASSLGRGPDGYTF; CDR3 DNA: TGTGCCAGCAGCCTCGGGCGGGGTCCTGATGGCTACACCTTC
clone size: .; D gene: TRBD2; V gene: TRBV7-6; J gene: TRBJ2-3; CDR3 protein: CASSLSLAGGPDTQYF; CDR3 DNA: TGTGCCAGCAGCCTCTCACTAGCGGGGGGGCCAGATACGCAGTATTTT
clone size: .; D gene: .; V gene: TRBV6-5; J gene: TRBJ1-2; CDR3 protein: CASRAGFTYGYTF; CDR3 DNA: TGTGCCAGTCGGGCGGGGTTCACCTATGGCTACACCTTC